Listed below are T cell receptor beta chains from one sample, sequenced in a study of CD8 T cells in Susac syndrome. MiXCR was run by TCRdb on the immunoSEQ multiplex PCR reads, yielding one entry per CDR3 protein. Of just over 80,000 distinct CDR3 sequences detected, roughly 94% appear once; the ten largest clones hold 0.25% to 0.3%. Sequencing was carried out using CD8+ T cells from PBMCs. Receptors originate from a human donor in good health. Each CDR3 is given with its conserved first and last residue. The D gene is left open where the match is weak. Expanded clones get a size class; other rows say once, few or many, or leave the size out.

J gene: TRBJ2-2; D gene: -; V gene: TRBV11-1; clone size: -; CDR3 protein: CASKIGWGLTGELFF; CDR3 DNA: TGTGCCAGCAAGATCGGGTGGGGCCTGACCGGGGAGCTGTTTTTT
J gene: TRBJ2-7; D gene: -; V gene: TRBV29-1; clone size: -; CDR3 protein: CSVQGHAGGYEQYF; CDR3 DNA: TGCAGCGTCCAGGGACACGCCGGGGGTTACGAGCAGTACTTC
J gene: TRBJ1-2; D gene: TRBD1; V gene: TRBV4-1; clone size: -; CDR3 protein: CASSQVLQGVVYGYTF; CDR3 DNA: TGCGCCAGCAGCCAAGTTCTACAGGGGGTAGTCTATGGCTACACCTTC
J gene: TRBJ1-3; D gene: TRBD1; V gene: TRBV5-6; clone size: -; CDR3 protein: CASSLQGVGGNTIYF; CDR3 DNA: TGTGCCAGCAGCTTACAGGGGGTCGGTGGAAACACCATATATTTT
J gene: TRBJ2-5; D gene: TRBD2; V gene: TRBV9; clone size: -; CDR3 protein: CASSARLAGARETQYF; CDR3 DNA: TGTGCCAGCAGCGCCCGACTAGCGGGAGCCCGCGAGACCCAGTACTTC
J gene: TRBJ2-1; D gene: TRBD2; V gene: TRBV27; clone size: -; CDR3 protein: CASSFGGRGLNEQFF; CDR3 DNA: TGTGCCAGCAGTTTTGGCGGGAGAGGCCTCAATGAGCAGTTCTTC
J gene: TRBJ2-3; D gene: -; V gene: TRBV27; clone size: -; CDR3 protein: CASSSGTRGDTQYF; CDR3 DNA: TGTGCCAGCAGTTCCGGGACCAGGGGAGATACGCAGTATTTT
J gene: TRBJ1-4; D gene: -; V gene: TRBV5-6; clone size: -; CDR3 protein: CASSFLQETNEKLFF; CDR3 DNA: TGTGCCAGCAGCTTCCTACAGGAAACTAATGAAAAACTGTTTTTT
J gene: TRBJ2-3; D gene: -; V gene: TRBV27; clone size: -; CDR3 protein: CASSWGTRTDTQYF; CDR3 DNA: TGTGCCAGCAGTTGGGGGACCCGCACAGATACGCAGTATTTT
J gene: TRBJ2-1; D gene: TRBD2; V gene: TRBV11-3; clone size: few; CDR3 protein: CASSPTSGRQSEQFF; CDR3 DNA: TGTGCCAGCAGCCCTACTAGCGGGAGACAGAGTGAGCAGTTCTTC
J gene: TRBJ1-1; D gene: -; V gene: TRBV27; clone size: -; CDR3 protein: CASSSDWVANTEAFF; CDR3 DNA: TGTGCCAGCAGTTCGGACTGGGTGGCCAACACTGAAGCTTTCTTT
J gene: TRBJ1-5; D gene: -; V gene: TRBV29-1; clone size: few; CDR3 protein: CSTAGYGNQPQHF; CDR3 DNA: TGCAGCACAGCGGGCTATGGCAATCAGCCCCAGCATTTT
J gene: TRBJ2-3; D gene: TRBD2; V gene: TRBV10-2; clone size: -; CDR3 protein: CASSLTGGADTQYF; CDR3 DNA: TGCGCCAGCAGCCTAACTGGGGGGGCAGATACGCAGTATTTT
J gene: TRBJ1-2; D gene: TRBD1; V gene: TRBV3-1; clone size: -; CDR3 protein: CASSLRVPNRGRSDYGYTF; CDR3 DNA: TGTGCCAGCAGCCTCCGGGTCCCGAACAGGGGGCGATCGGACTATGGCTACACCTTC
J gene: TRBJ1-6; D gene: TRBD1; V gene: TRBV19; clone size: -; CDR3 protein: CAARTGSSPLHF; CDR3 DNA: TGTGCCGCCAGGACAGGGAGTTCACCCCTCCACTTT
J gene: TRBJ1-6; D gene: -; V gene: TRBV9; clone size: -; CDR3 protein: CASSVEGAVTSPLHF; CDR3 DNA: TGTGCCAGCAGCGTAGAAGGGGCAGTCACATCACCCCTCCACTTT
J gene: TRBJ2-1; D gene: -; V gene: TRBV28; clone size: -; CDR3 protein: CASSLRDFVSYNEQFF; CDR3 DNA: TGTGCCAGCAGTTTAAGGGATTTTGTCTCCTACAATGAGCAGTTCTTC
J gene: TRBJ2-5; D gene: -; V gene: TRBV27; clone size: -; CDR3 protein: CASSPYRDSETQYF; CDR3 DNA: TGTGCCAGCAGCCCGTACAGGGACTCAGAGACCCAGTACTTC